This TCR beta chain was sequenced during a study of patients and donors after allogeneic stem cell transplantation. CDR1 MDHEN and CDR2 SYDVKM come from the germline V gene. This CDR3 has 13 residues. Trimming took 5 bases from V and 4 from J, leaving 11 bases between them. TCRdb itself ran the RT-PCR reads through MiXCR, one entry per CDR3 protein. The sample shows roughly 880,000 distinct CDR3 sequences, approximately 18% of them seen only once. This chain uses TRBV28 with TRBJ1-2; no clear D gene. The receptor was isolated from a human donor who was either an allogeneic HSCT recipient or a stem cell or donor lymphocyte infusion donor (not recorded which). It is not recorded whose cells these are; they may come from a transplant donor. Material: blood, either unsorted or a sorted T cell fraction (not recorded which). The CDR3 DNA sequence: TGTGCCAGCAGTCTCCGGGCCCGCTATGGCTACACCTTC. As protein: CASSLRARYGYTF.